The entry below gives a single T cell receptor (beta chain) sequence along with its context. Antigen: not known. The CDR3 totals 17 residues. Germline V CDR1 and CDR2: SGHRS, YFSETQ. V dropped 4 bases and J dropped 3; count of bases not matched to a gene: 9. The source of the sample is a study of identical twins. Regarding the study as a whole: The abundant beta clonotypes from cord blood had fewer insertions, and memory repertoires had none of this. The study based its conclusions on cross-sectional statistical analysis and did not follow the same donors. Models came in too low on out-of-frame TCR alpha sharing in monozygotic twins.

It was template switching that added a universal primer site, and there were unique molecular identifiers on the cDNA. TCRdb redid the calling of the 5' RACE reads with MiXCR, one entry per CDR3 protein. The repertoire holds about 500,000 distinct CDR3 sequences, with 13% to 15% as singletons. In addition, the sample was reused for a study of yellow fever vaccine responses in identical twins.

The sequencing sample was made of CD4+ T cells sorted from blood. The rearrangement joins TRBV5-1 to TRBJ2-3, with 12 bases matching TRBD1. This TCR was sampled from a woman between 18 and 29 years old in good health. In nucleotides, the CDR3 is TGCGCCAGCAGCGCGGGACAGGGGGCCTCTCTAACAGATACGCAGTATTTT. Translated: CASSAGQGASLTDTQYF.